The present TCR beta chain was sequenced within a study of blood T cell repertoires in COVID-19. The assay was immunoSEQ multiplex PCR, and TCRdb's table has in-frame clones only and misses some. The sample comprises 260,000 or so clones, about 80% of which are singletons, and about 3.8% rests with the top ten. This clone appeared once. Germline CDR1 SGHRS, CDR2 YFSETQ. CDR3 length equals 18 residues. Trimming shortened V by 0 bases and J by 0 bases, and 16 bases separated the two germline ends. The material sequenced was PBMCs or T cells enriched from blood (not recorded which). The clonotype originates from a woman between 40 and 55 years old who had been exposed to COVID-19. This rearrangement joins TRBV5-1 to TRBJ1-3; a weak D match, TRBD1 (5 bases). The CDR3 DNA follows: TGCGCCAGCAGCTTGGGGATTGGAGGGGTCAGCTCTGGAAACACCATATATTTT. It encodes CASSLGIGGVSSGNTIYF.